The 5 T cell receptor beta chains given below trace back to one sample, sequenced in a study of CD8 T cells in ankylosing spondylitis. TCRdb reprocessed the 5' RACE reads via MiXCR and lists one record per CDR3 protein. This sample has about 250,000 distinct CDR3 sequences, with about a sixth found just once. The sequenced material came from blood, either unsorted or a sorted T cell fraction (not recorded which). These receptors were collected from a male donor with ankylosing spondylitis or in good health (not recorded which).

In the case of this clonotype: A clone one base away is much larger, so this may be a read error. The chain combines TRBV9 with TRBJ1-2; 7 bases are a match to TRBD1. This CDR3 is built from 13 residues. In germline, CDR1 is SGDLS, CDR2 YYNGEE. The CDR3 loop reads CTSSPTGRYGYTF. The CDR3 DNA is TGTACCAGCAGCCCGACAGGGCGATATGGCTACACCTTC.

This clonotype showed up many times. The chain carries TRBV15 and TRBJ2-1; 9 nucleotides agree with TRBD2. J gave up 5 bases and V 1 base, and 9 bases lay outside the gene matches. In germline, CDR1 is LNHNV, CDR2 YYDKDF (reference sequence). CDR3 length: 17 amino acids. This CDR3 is CATSRVRVGLANNEQFF. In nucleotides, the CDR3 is TGTGCCACCAGCAGAGTGAGGGTGGGACTAGCCAACAATGAGCAGTTCTTC.

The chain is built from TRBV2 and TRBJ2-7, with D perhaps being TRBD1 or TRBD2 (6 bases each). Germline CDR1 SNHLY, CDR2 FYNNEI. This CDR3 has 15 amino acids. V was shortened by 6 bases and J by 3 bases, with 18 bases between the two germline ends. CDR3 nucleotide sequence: TGTGCCAGCAGAGAACAGGGACTTAGCATCTACGAGCAGTACTTC. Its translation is CASREQGLSIYEQYF.

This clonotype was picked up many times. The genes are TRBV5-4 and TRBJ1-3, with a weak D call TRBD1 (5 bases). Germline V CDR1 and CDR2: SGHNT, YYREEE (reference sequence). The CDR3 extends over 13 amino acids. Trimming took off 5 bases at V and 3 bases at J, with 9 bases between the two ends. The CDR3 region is CASSQGYGNTIYF. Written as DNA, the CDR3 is TGTGCCAGCAGTCAGGGATATGGAAACACCATATATTTT.

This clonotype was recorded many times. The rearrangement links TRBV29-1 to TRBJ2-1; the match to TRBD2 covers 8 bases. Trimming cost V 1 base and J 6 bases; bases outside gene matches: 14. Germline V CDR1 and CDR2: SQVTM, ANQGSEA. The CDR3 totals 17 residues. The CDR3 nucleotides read TGCAGCGTTGAAGTTAGAAAGAATAGCGGGAAGGCCAATGAGCAGTTCTTC. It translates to CSVEVRKNSGKANEQFF.